These 2 T cell receptor beta chains came from one sample sequenced in a study of blood T cell repertoires in COVID-19. The assay was immunoSEQ multiplex PCR, and TCRdb's table has in-frame clones only and misses some. The data hold some 220,000 clones, with about 86% observed a single time. The sequenced sample was PBMCs or T cells enriched from blood (not recorded which). The receptors were gathered from a woman in her thirties or forties with acute COVID-19.

The genes are TRBV7-9 and TRBJ1-1; 8 nucleotides match TRBD1. CDR1 and CDR2 (germline): SEHNR, FQNEAQ (reference sequence). Germline trimming cut 2 bases from V and 7 bases from J; bases unmatched to any gene: 6. This CDR3 contains 14 residues. CDR3 amino acids: CASSLSRGRNEAFF. CDR3 DNA: TGTGCCAGCAGCTTAAGCAGGGGGCGCAATGAAGCTTTCTTT.

The rearrangement joins TRBV11-2 to TRBJ1-4, with TRBD1 identical over 10 bases. V lost 3 bases to trimming and J lost 8 bases; unmatched junction nucleotides: 3. Germline CDR1 and CDR2: SGHAT and FQNNGV. This CDR3 has 14 amino acids. CDR3 loop: CASSFDRGREKLFF. CDR3 bases: TGTGCCAGCAGCTTTGACAGGGGGCGGGAAAAACTGTTTTTT.